This T cell receptor (beta chain) was captured by sequencing in a study of shared clonotypes between healthy human individuals. Assay used: immunoSEQ multiplex PCR; TCRdb lists only in-frame clones, some missing. The sample shows around 500,000 clones, roughly four fifths of them seen only once. Germline CDR1 LNHDA, CDR2 SQIVND (reference sequence). Trimming left V 1 base short and J 3 bases short, with 12 bases between. The CDR3 is made up of 16 amino acids. The healthy adult donors were HIV-negative and reported no recent acute infections or vaccinations. In its sample, this clone was seen once. The rearrangement links TRBV19 to TRBJ1-4, with D uncertain. Sequencing input: PBMCs. This TCR was recovered from a woman aged 40-49 years in good health. Some clones in this sample may be carry-over from other donors' samples. CDR3 bases: TGTGCCAGTAGTATAGCGGCCCGAACGGCTAATGAAAAACTGTTTTTT. This gives the protein CASSIAARTANEKLFF.